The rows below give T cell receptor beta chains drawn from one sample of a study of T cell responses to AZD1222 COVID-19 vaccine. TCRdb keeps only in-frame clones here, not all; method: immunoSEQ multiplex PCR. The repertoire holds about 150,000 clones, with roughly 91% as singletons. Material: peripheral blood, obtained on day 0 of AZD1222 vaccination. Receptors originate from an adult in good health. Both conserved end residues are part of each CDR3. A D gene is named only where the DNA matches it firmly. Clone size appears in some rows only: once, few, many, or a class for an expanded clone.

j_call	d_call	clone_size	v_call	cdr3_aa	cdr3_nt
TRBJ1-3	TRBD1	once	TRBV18	CASSPRTSQGVAGNTIYF	TGTGCCAGCTCACCAAGGACTTCACAGGGGGTTGCTGGAAACACCATATATTTT
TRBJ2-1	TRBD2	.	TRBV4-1	CASSQVLAGLDEQFF	TGCGCCAGCAGCCAAGTCCTAGCGGGATTAGATGAGCAGTTCTTC
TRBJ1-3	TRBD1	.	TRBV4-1	CASSERDSGNTIYF	TGCGCCAGCAGCGAGCGGGACAGTGGAAACACCATATATTTT
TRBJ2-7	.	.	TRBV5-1	CASSWTDPTYEQYF	TGCGCCAGCAGCTGGACGGACCCCACCTACGAGCAGTACTTC
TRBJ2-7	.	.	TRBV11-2	CASSLEALPGSEQYF	TGTGCCAGCAGCTTAGAGGCCCTTCCAGGGAGCGAGCAGTACTTC
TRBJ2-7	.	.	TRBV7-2	CASSPPPGGYEQYF	TGTGCCAGCAGCCCCCCTCCAGGCGGCTACGAGCAGTACTTC
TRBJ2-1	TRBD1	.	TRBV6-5	CASSYRGSYNEQFF	TGTGCCAGCAGCTACAGGGGCTCCTACAATGAGCAGTTCTTC
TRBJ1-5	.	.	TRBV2	CASSLDRTRNQPQHF	TGTGCCAGCAGCCTTGACAGGACCCGCAATCAGCCCCAGCATTTT
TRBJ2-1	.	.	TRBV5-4	CASSLAGEQFF	TGTGCCAGCAGCTTGGCCGGTGAGCAGTTCTTC
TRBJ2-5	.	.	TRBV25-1	CASSEFQGLQETQYF	TGTGCCAGCAGTGAGTTCCAGGGACTCCAAGAGACCCAGTACTTC
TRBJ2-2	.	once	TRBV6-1	CASSELDLARESTGELFF	TGTGCCAGCAGTGAACTCGACCTAGCAAGGGAGAGCACCGGGGAGCTGTTTTTT
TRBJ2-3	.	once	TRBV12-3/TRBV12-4	CASSRAPLDQYF	TGTGCCAGCAGTCGTGCCCCACTTGACCAGTATTTT
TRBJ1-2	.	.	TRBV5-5	CASSLELYGYTF	TGTGCCAGCAGCTTGGAACTCTATGGCTACACCTTC
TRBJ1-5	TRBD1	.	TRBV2	CASSRDRVSNQPQHF	TGTGCCAGCAGTCGGGACAGGGTAAGCAATCAGCCCCAGCATTTT
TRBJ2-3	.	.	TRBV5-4	CASSWRGGGKDTQYF	TGTGCCAGCAGCTGGAGAGGGGGGGGGAAAGATACGCAGTATTTT
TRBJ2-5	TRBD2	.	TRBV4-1	CASSQGWGPLAGKETQYF	TGCGCCAGCAGCCAAGGGTGGGGGCCCCTAGCGGGAAAAGAGACCCAGTACTTC
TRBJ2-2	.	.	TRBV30	CASDSSGTGELFF	TGTGCCTCCGATTCCTCGGGCACCGGGGAGCTGTTTTTT
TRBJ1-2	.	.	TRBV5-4	CASSSFDREGYGYTF	TGTGCCAGCAGCTCGTTTGACCGGGAGGGCTATGGCTACACCTTC
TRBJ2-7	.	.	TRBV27	CASSPPIGGGASHEQYF	TGTGCCAGCAGTCCACCGATTGGGGGGGGCGCCTCTCACGAGCAGTACTTC
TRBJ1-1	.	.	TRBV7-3	CASSLVRLQPLNTEAFF	TGTGCCAGCAGCTTAGTCCGGTTACAGCCCTTGAACACTGAAGCTTTCTTT